The following is a T cell receptor beta chain sequence with its context. Different DNA sequences within this sample yield the same CDR3. Data came from immunoSEQ multiplex PCR; TCRdb stores just in-frame clones and leaves some out. In the table there are more than 85,000 clones, approximately 88% of which are singletons. This sample was taken from a study of control samples from healthy donors and cancer patients. The sample taken for sequencing was PBMCs. The origin of this receptor is a man in his sixties or seventies with lung cancer.

The CDR3 spells CASSLGYEQYF. DNA of the CDR3: TGTGCCAGCAGTTTGGGTTACGAGCAGTACTTC. V gene TRBV12-3 or TRBV12-4 combines with J gene TRBJ2-7; D is uncertain. CDR3 length: 11 amino acids. The ends were cut back, 3 bases at V and 4 bases at J, with 4 bases in the middle.